This TCR beta chain was profiled in a study of regulatory T cells in long-lasting Graves disease. Study conclusions and caveats: Sample size was small, which may have lowered accuracy.

Construction of TCR beta libraries relied on iRepertoire HTBI primers and on Arm-PCR targeting CDR3 regions. Via MiXCR, TCRdb re-called the multiplex PCR reads, giving one row per CDR3 protein. The table includes 350,000 to 500,000 distinct CDR3 sequences, 11% to 15% detected once. V trimming: 5 bases; J trimming: 1 base; junction bases outside the gene matches: 3. There are 14 residues in the CDR3. The germline V gene has CDR1 SEHNR and CDR2 FQNEAQ (reference sequence). The time point is: newly diagnosed GD, antithyroid drugs for less than 3 months. Construction of the TCR library relied on RNA isolated from PBMCs. In this sample, this clonotype turned up many times. What it binds is not known. The same data also contributed to another study, on T cells in Graves' hyperthyroidism and ophthalmopathy. From that report: Patients were aged 18 to 65, had disease duration under 2 months, and had newly diagnosed hyperthyroidism. For ophthalmopathy, model prediction preceded onset by a median approximately 6 months.

The sequencing here drew on peripheral blood mononuclear cells (PBMCs), taken at new diagnosis, from a patient treated with antithyroid drugs. The V and J genes are TRBV7-9 and TRBJ2-7; 9 bases are a match to TRBD1. This clonotype was obtained from a woman aged 45-59 years with Graves disease. The CDR3, as DNA: TGTGCCAGCAGCCCGGACAGGGGTTCCTACGAGCAGTACTTC. It translates to CASSPDRGSYEQYF.